Following are 27 T cell receptor beta chains from one sample sequenced in a study of neurological immune-mediated disorders. TCRdb analysed the 5' RACE reads with MiXCR anew, one entry per CDR3 protein. The table includes tens of thousands of distinct CDR3 sequences, under 4.5% detected once. The sample comprised PBMCs. Receptors originate from a woman aged 50 to 60 with multiple sclerosis.

This clonotype was observed many times. The chain carries TRBV7-2 and TRBJ2-7, with D perhaps TRBD1 (5 bases). The CDR3 covers 14 residues. Germline CDR1 SGHTA, CDR2 FQGNSA. V was trimmed by 1 base and J by 1 base, leaving 8 bases between them. This chain's CDR3 is CASSLGGQSYEQYF. DNA of the CDR3: TGTGCCAGCAGCTTAGGGGGCCAATCCTACGAGCAGTACTTC. The variable domain in full, completed from reference TRBV7-2 and TRBJ2-7, reads GAGVSQSPSNKVTEKGKDVELRCDPISGHTALYWYRQSLGQGLEFLIYFQGNSAPDKSGLPSDRFSAERTGGSVSTLTIQRTQQEDSAVYLCASSLGGQSYEQYFGPGTRLTVT.

This clonotype has ten or more counts. V usage is TRBV28 and J usage is TRBJ2-1, with TRBD2 matching over 7 bases. CDR1 MDHEN and CDR2 SYDVKM come from the germline V gene. Unmatched junction bases numbered 2, after V lost 5 bases and J lost 10 bases. This CDR3 spans 11 amino acids. This CDR3 reads CASSIGGEQFF. The CDR3 DNA follows: TGTGCCAGCAGTATCGGGGGGGAGCAGTTCTTC.

Many counts were recorded for this clonotype. This chain connects TRBV5-1 to TRBJ2-1, with D unresolved. The CDR3 totals 13 residues. Trimming took off 4 bases at V and 5 bases at J, with 10 bases between the two ends. The germline gives CDR1 SGHRS, CDR2 YFSETQ. The CDR3 is CASSIGRDNEQFF. The CDR3 nucleotides are TGCGCCAGCAGCATAGGACGGGACAATGAGCAGTTCTTC.

The sample holds a few counts of this clonotype. The chain is built from TRBV18 and TRBJ2-1; the D gene could be TRBD1 or TRBD2 (5 bases each). The ends were cut back, 3 bases at V and 7 bases at J, with 19 bases in the middle. CDR1 KGHSH and CDR2 LQKENI come from the germline V gene. The CDR3 runs 16 residues. The CDR3 here is CASSPGVHRRINEQFF. The CDR3 bases are TGTGCCAGCTCACCGGGGGTTCACCGGCGGATAAATGAGCAGTTCTTC.

This clonotype has at least ten counts. The V gene is TRBV12-3 or TRBV12-4, the J gene TRBJ2-5; a possible D gene is TRBD2 (5 bases). Deletions cut 7 bases from V and 5 bases from J, with 17 bases between. The CDR3 has 14 amino acids. The DNA of the CDR3 is TGTGCCAGCACCGTGGGAGCCATGGGGGAGACCCAGTACTTC. Translated, it gives CASTVGAMGETQYF.

Within the sample, this clonotype is medium-sized (0.01 to 0.1%). The rearrangement joins TRBV7-2 to TRBJ1-5; D not certain. Germline CDR1 SGHTA, CDR2 FQGNSA. The V end was cut by 2 bases, the J end by 4 bases, with 9 bases between. The CDR3 contains 14 residues. The CDR3 loop is CASSLTKANQPQHF. The CDR3 DNA is TGTGCCAGCAGCTTAACGAAGGCAAATCAGCCCCAGCATTTT.

This clonotype was detected ten times or more. This chain connects TRBV5-1 to TRBJ2-5; a possible D gene is TRBD1 (6 bases). The CDR3 loop spans 15 amino acids. The V end was cut by 4 bases, the J end by 2 bases, with 15 bases between. Germline V gives CDR1 SGHRS, CDR2 YFSETQ. CDR3 DNA sequence: TGCGCCAGCAGCCCGGACAGAGGGGGACAAGAGACCCAGTACTTC. Its protein is CASSPDRGGQETQYF.

There are many counts of this clonotype. This chain links TRBV20-1 with TRBJ1-6; no definite D call. The germline CDR1 and CDR2 sequences are DFQATT and SNEGSKA (reference sequence). The CDR3 is 17 amino acids. Deletions cut 0 bases from V and 0 bases from J, with 12 bases between. CDR3 in amino acids: CSARDLEQSSYNSPLHF. The CDR3 region has the DNA TGCAGTGCTAGAGATTTAGAACAGAGCTCCTATAATTCACCCCTCCACTTT.

This clonotype was seen only a few times. The chain recombines TRBV18 with TRBJ2-5, with a weak D call TRBD2 (5 bases). Between the trimmed V and J ends, which lost 4 bases and 5 bases, there was a span of 20 bases. Germline-derived CDR1 and CDR2 are KGHSH and LQKENI. The CDR3 contains 16 residues. The DNA for the CDR3 is TGTGCCAGCTCACACAACGACTACCATTTGAGGGAGACCCAGTACTTC. Translation: CASSHNDYHLRETQYF.

Ten or more counts support this clonotype. V usage is TRBV29-1 and J usage is TRBJ1-1; possibly TRBD1 for D (6 bases). The CDR3 loop spans 12 amino acids. Trimming took 4 bases from V and 9 from J, leaving 15 bases between them. In germline, CDR1 is SQVTM, CDR2 ANQGSEA. The CDR3 region is CSVVTTGIQAFF. The CDR3 DNA sequence: TGCAGCGTTGTCACCACAGGGATTCAAGCTTTCTTT.

In this sample, this clonotype turned up many times. The chain couples TRBV5-1 to TRBJ2-3, with 7 bases that match TRBD1. This CDR3 comprises 15 residues. V was pared by 5 bases and J by 6 bases, with 12 bases of the junction left unmatched. Germline-derived CDR1 and CDR2 are SGHRS and YFSETQ. The chain's CDR3 is CASSWQGQVGDTQYF. CDR3 bases: TGCGCCAGCAGTTGGCAAGGACAGGTTGGGGATACGCAGTATTTT.

The sample holds many counts of this clonotype. The genes are TRBV5-1 and TRBJ1-6; TRBD1 agrees at 11 bases. Germline CDR1 and CDR2: SGHRS and YFSETQ. The J segment lost 10 bases and the V segment lost 4 bases, leaving 4 bases of the junction unmatched. The CDR3 contains 14 residues. CDR3 DNA sequence: TGCGCCAGCAGCACAGGGACAGGGGGATCACCCCTCCACTTT. Protein: CASSTGTGGSPLHF.

This clonotype occurred many times. The chain joins TRBV5-8 to TRBJ1-2; TRBD1 matches at 9 bases. This CDR3 has 14 residues. Germline trimming cut 2 bases from V and 8 bases from J; bases unmatched to any gene: 7. In germline, CDR1 is SGHTS, CDR2 YDEGEE. The CDR3 DNA follows: TGTGCCAGCAGCTTAGGACAGGGGACTTGGGGCTACACCTTC. It encodes CASSLGQGTWGYTF. Full variable domain (missing parts from reference TRBV5-8 and TRBJ1-2): EAGVTQSPTHLIKTRGQQATLRCSPISGHTSVYWYQQALGLGLQFLLWYDEGEERNRGNFPPRFSGRQFPNYSSELNVNALELEDSALYLCASSLGQGTWGYTFGSGTRLTVV.

This clonotype came up many times. This chain uses TRBV6-4 with TRBJ2-3; no reliable D call. The CDR3 loop spans 13 amino acids. Trimming pared 5 bases from V and 2 bases from J, leaving 8 bases between. The germline V gene encodes CDR1 MRHNA and CDR2 SNTAGT. The CDR3 sequence is CASSRRTTDTQYF. The CDR3 DNA follows: TGTGCCAGCAGTCGACGGACCACAGATACGCAGTATTTT.

In this sample, this clonotype turned up many times. The V and J genes are TRBV9 and TRBJ2-5; D call uncertain. The length of the CDR3 is 14 residues. Germline assignment: CDR1 SGDLS and CDR2 YYNGEE. Trimming cost V 0 bases and J 5 bases, with 11 bases left between them. DNA of the CDR3: TGTGCCAGCAGCGTAGGTACAGTGAAGGAGACCCAGTACTTC. This encodes CASSVGTVKETQYF. The full variable domain, in which reference TRBV9 and TRBJ2-5 provide the parts outside the CDR3, is DSGVTQTPKHLITATGQRVTLRCSPRSGDLSVYWYQQSLDQGLQFLIQYYNGEERAKGNILERFSAQQFPDLHSELNLSSLELGDSALYFCASSVGTVKETQYFGPGTRLLVL.

In this sample, this clonotype turned up many times. V usage is TRBV27 and J usage is TRBJ1-5; no definite D call. CDR1 and CDR2 from the germline V gene are MNHEY and SMNVEV (reference sequence). The V end lost 8 bases, the J end lost 0 bases, and 8 bases lay between the germline ends. CDR3 length: 13 amino acids. The CDR3 DNA reads as TGTGCCAGCCGAACAAATAGCAATCAGCCCCAGCATTTT. It encodes CASRTNSNQPQHF.

This clonotype was detected ten times or more. The gene calls are TRBV20-1 and TRBJ1-2; TRBD1 agrees at 12 bases. CDR1 DFQATT and CDR2 SNEGSKA come from the germline V gene (reference sequence). Trimming removed 7 bases from V and 2 bases from J; junction bases left unmatched: 2. The CDR3 is 13 amino acids. The CDR3 here is CSGGTGGNYGYTF. The CDR3 region has the DNA TGCAGTGGGGGGACAGGGGGCAACTATGGCTACACCTTC.

This clonotype was recorded at least ten times. This chain links TRBV20-1 with TRBJ1-4, with D possibly TRBD1 on 6 matching bases. The length of the CDR3 is 15 residues. V was trimmed by 0 bases and J by 6 bases, leaving 14 bases between them. From germline, CDR1 is DFQATT and CDR2 SNEGSKA (reference sequence). The CDR3 DNA follows: TGCAGTGCTAGAGATTTACAGGGAGTTTATGAAAAACTGTTTTTT. This translates into CSARDLQGVYEKLFF.

This clonotype appeared many times. The chain has TRBV6-6 and TRBJ1-2, with 8 positions matching TRBD1. Looked up from germline, CDR1 is MNHNY and CDR2 is SVGAGI (reference sequence). J gave up 5 bases and V 5 bases, and 13 bases lay outside the gene matches. The CDR3 has 16 residues. CDR3: CASSLSLDRATYGYTF. CDR3 coding DNA: TGTGCCAGCAGTCTCAGCTTGGACAGGGCCACGTATGGCTACACCTTC.

This clonotype was seen repeatedly, ten times or more. The genes are TRBV12-3 or TRBV12-4 and TRBJ1-6; tentatively, D is TRBD1 (6 bases). Trimming removed 10 bases from V and 3 bases from J, with 19 bases in between. This CDR3 is built from 16 residues. The CDR3 bases are TGTGCCACCACCCCCCCAATCAGGGGCTATAATTCACCCCTCCACTTT. Translated: CATTPPIRGYNSPLHF.

This clonotype was recorded many times. The chain carries TRBV20-1 and TRBJ2-1; D unresolved. The ends were cut back, 7 bases at V and 8 bases at J, with 12 bases in the middle. Germline assignment: CDR1 DFQATT and CDR2 SNEGSKA (reference sequence). The CDR3 sequence is 11 residues long. DNA for the CDR3: TGCAGTGGCCCCCAGCGCGATGAGCAGTTCTTC. The encoded protein is CSGPQRDEQFF.

This clonotype occurred many times. The J gene is TRBJ1-6, the V gene TRBV2; the D is unclear. V lost 2 bases and J lost 6, with 5 bases in between. The CDR3 runs to 13 residues. Germline CDR1 SNHLY, CDR2 FYNNEI. The CDR3 nucleotides read TGTGCCAGCAGTGAACGGCGTAATTCACCCCTCCACTTT. It translates to CASSERRNSPLHF. The complete variable domain, with remaining parts taken from reference TRBV2 and TRBJ1-6, reads EPEVTQTPSHQVTQMGQEVILRCVPISNHLYFYWYRQILGQKVEFLVSFYNNEISEKSEIFDDQFSVERPDGSNFTLKIRSTKLEDSAMYFCASSERRNSPLHFGNGTRLTVT.

At least ten counts were recorded for this clonotype. The gene calls are TRBV7-6 and TRBJ2-7; D may correspond to TRBD1 or TRBD2 (5 bases each). Germline values: CDR1 SGHVS, CDR2 FNYEAQ. V lost 5 bases, J lost 6 bases, and 14 bases lay in between. This CDR3 is built from 13 residues. The DNA for the CDR3 is TGTGCCAGCAGCCGGGGACCCCAAGCCGAGCAGTACTTC. Its protein product is CASSRGPQAEQYF.

This clonotype was seen at least ten times. The rearrangement uses TRBV12-3 or TRBV12-4 and TRBJ1-2, with TRBD1 as a possible D gene (5 bases). V lost 6 bases, J lost 3 bases, and 14 bases lay in between. CDR3 length: 14 residues. The CDR3 sequence: CASRGSGRDYGYTF. CDR3 DNA: TGTGCCAGCAGAGGGTCAGGGCGAGACTATGGCTACACCTTC.

This clonotype was detected many times. The gene calls are TRBV7-2 and TRBJ2-2, with D maybe TRBD2 (5 bases). The CDR3 is 14 amino acids. Deletions cut 9 bases from V and 0 bases from J, with 11 bases between. The germline V gene has CDR1 SGHTA and CDR2 FQGNSA. The CDR3 bases are TGTGCCAGTAGAGGGTTCGCGAACACCGGGGAGCTGTTTTTT. Translated: CASRGFANTGELFF. Based on the CDR3 plus reference TRBV7-2 and TRBJ2-2, the full variable domain is GAGVSQSPSNKVTEKGKDVELRCDPISGHTALYWYRQSLGQGLEFLIYFQGNSAPDKSGLPSDRFSAERTGGSVSTLTIQRTQQEDSAVYLCASRGFANTGELFFGEGSRLTVL.

This clonotype has a count of ten or more. This chain connects TRBV20-1 to TRBJ2-3; 8 bases line up with TRBD1. CDR3 length: 16 residues. The germline V gene encodes CDR1 DFQATT and CDR2 SNEGSKA (reference sequence). Unmatched junction bases numbered 6, after V lost 1 base and J lost 0 bases. This chain's CDR3 is CSARGQGADSTDTQYF. DNA of the CDR3: TGCAGTGCTAGAGGCCAGGGGGCGGATAGCACAGATACGCAGTATTTT.

A few counts support this clonotype. No conserved phenylalanine or tryptophan ends this CDR3, so it is likely a read error. This sequence joins TRBV6-6 and TRBJ1-2; D gene ambiguous. Trimming shortened V by 2 bases and J by 4 bases, and 5 bases separated the two germline ends. CDR3 length: 12 residues. Looked up from germline, CDR1 is MNHNY and CDR2 is SVGAGI (reference sequence). CDR3 nucleotides: TGTGCCAGCAGTTACCTTTCCTATGGCTACACCAAC. Translating gives CASSYLSYGYTN.